The 30 T cell receptor beta chains below were found in one sample sequenced in a study of T cells in Graves' hyperthyroidism and ophthalmopathy. TCR beta CDR3 regions were amplified from RNA transcripts. During a first-round RT-PCR of the TCR CDR3, the HTBI primer set was used. TCRdb recomputed calls from the multiplex PCR reads with MiXCR, one row per CDR3 protein. This sample has roughly 570,000 distinct CDR3 sequences, with around 45% found just once. Sequencing was carried out using peripheral blood or thyroid tissue (not recorded which). The receptors here all came from a woman younger than 30 with Graves' hyperthyroidism.

This clonotype has a count of ten or more. The chain joins TRBV6-6 to TRBJ2-7; maybe TRBD1 (6 bases). This CDR3 has 14 amino acids. V was pared by 2 bases and J by 2 bases, with 10 bases between. Germline lookup yields CDR1 MNHNY and CDR2 SVGAGI (reference sequence). CDR3 sequence (DNA): TGTGCCAGCAGTTACCTCGGACAGACCTACGAGCAGTACTTC. Protein product: CASSYLGQTYEQYF.

This clonotype was picked up a small number of times. V usage is TRBV6-6 and J usage is TRBJ1-4; 7 bases are a match to TRBD1. The CDR3 spans 16 residues. The junction had 6 bases not matched to a gene; V was cut back by 2 bases and J by 3 bases. CDR1 is MNHNY, CDR2 SVGAGI, per germline (reference sequence). CDR3 in amino acids: CASSYIRGQSNEKLFF. CDR3 sequence (DNA): TGTGCCAGCAGTTACATTAGGGGACAGTCTAATGAAAAACTGTTTTTT.

This clonotype was detected only once. CDR3 in DNA: TGTGCCAGCAGCTTCCCGGGGGACCCCACAGGCGCTTTCTTT. Its protein product is CASSFPGDPTGAFF. The rearrangement links TRBV7-6 to TRBJ1-1, with a possible D match to TRBD1 (5 bases). Germline V gene sequence: CDR1 SGHVS, CDR2 FNYEAQ. The CDR3 is 14 residues long. Trimming cost V 3 bases and J 11 bases, with 19 bases left between them.

There are a few counts of this clonotype. V is TRBV20-1 and J is TRBJ2-5; TRBD2 agrees at 13 bases. The DNA end lines up better with TRBJ2-1; the J call may be wrong. Germline V gene data show CDR1 as DFQATT and CDR2 as SNEGSKA (reference sequence). CDR3 size: 16 residues. In DNA form, the CDR3 reads TGCAGTGCTAGCGGGACTAGCGGGAACCCGTACAATGAGCAGTTCTTC. Residues: CSASGTSGNPYNEQFF.

This clonotype has ten or more counts. The chain carries TRBV7-2 and TRBJ1-1; 8 nucleotides match TRBD1. Germline loops: CDR1 SGHTA, CDR2 FQGNSA. The CDR3 is 15 amino acids. Trimming at V came to 4 bases and at J to 4 bases, leaving 8 bases not matched to a gene. CDR3 coding DNA: TGTGCCAGCAGCTCATACAGGGGGGAAGGCACTGAAGCTTTCTTT. Its protein product is CASSSYRGEGTEAFF. The full variable domain, its missing parts supplied by reference TRBV7-2 and TRBJ1-1, is GAGVSQSPSNKVTEKGKDVELRCDPISGHTALYWYRQSLGQGLEFLIYFQGNSAPDKSGLPSDRFSAERTGGSVSTLTIQRTQQEDSAVYLCASSSYRGEGTEAFFGQGTRLTVV.

This clonotype was seen only a few times. The gene calls are TRBV28 and TRBJ2-2, with a possible D match to TRBD2 (6 bases). The CDR3 consists of 15 residues. The germline V gene has CDR1 MDHEN and CDR2 SYDVKM. The V end lost 7 bases, the J end lost 2 bases, and 14 bases lay between the germline ends. CDR3 residues: CASIKPGRNTGELFF. CDR3 bases: TGTGCCAGCATCAAACCCGGGAGAAACACCGGGGAGCTGTTTTTT.

This clonotype showed up many times. This chain connects TRBV11-3 to TRBJ1-1, with unresolved D. The V end lost 1 base, the J end lost 2 bases, and 11 bases lay between the germline ends. The CDR3 extends over 15 amino acids. The germline CDR1 and CDR2 sequences are SGHNT and YENEEA. In DNA, the CDR3 is TGTGCCAGCAGCTTAGTGGGCAGAATTAACACTGAAGCTTTCTTT. Translation gives CASSLVGRINTEAFF.

The rearrangement uses TRBV6-4 and TRBJ2-5; 7 positions agree with TRBD1. The CDR3 spans 15 residues. CDR1 and CDR2 (germline): MRHNA, SNTAGT. The junction had 6 bases not matched to a gene; V was cut back by 5 bases and J by 0 bases. CDR3 in DNA: TGTGCCAGCAGTCAGACGACAGGGTACCAAGAGACCCAGTACTTC. Its translation is CASSQTTGYQETQYF.

V gene TRBV20-1 combines with J gene TRBJ1-5, with TRBD1 matching over 8 bases. The trim removed 5 bases at V and 5 bases at J, leaving 8 bases unmatched. Germline V gene sequence: CDR1 DFQATT, CDR2 SNEGSKA (reference sequence). The CDR3 has 14 amino acids. Written as DNA, the CDR3 is TGCAGTGCTCAACGGACAGGGTTCGATCAGCCCCAGCATTTT. It specifies CSAQRTGFDQPQHF.

This clonotype has at least ten counts. The chain carries TRBV12-3 or TRBV12-4 and TRBJ1-2; D remains unclear. The V gene lost 3 bases and the J gene lost 6 bases, with 17 bases spanning the gap. The CDR3 sequence is 15 residues long. The CDR3 bases are TGTGCCAGCAGTTTGACCCGCCCCCTGGCAGATGGCTACACCTTC. It encodes CASSLTRPLADGYTF.

The chain couples TRBV10-3 to TRBJ1-5; tentatively, D is TRBD1 (5 bases). CDR1 and CDR2 (germline): ENHRY, SYGVKD. V was trimmed by 7 bases and J by 3 bases, leaving 10 bases between them. There are 13 residues in the CDR3. The CDR3 sequence: CAIKAGLNQPQHF. CDR3 in DNA: TGTGCCATCAAAGCGGGGCTCAATCAGCCCCAGCATTTT.

This clonotype was recorded at least ten times. This rearrangement joins TRBV19 to TRBJ1-4; D may be TRBD1 (5 bases). Germline V lookup: CDR1 LNHDA, CDR2 SQIVND (reference sequence). The CDR3 is 13 residues long. V was trimmed by 3 bases and J by 8 bases, leaving 10 bases between them. DNA for the CDR3: TGTGCCAGTAGTATGTTTCAGGGAGAAAAACTGTTTTTT. Amino acid sequence: CASSMFQGEKLFF.

Many counts were recorded for this clonotype. The rearrangement uses TRBV14 and TRBJ2-7; D call uncertain. The CDR3 extends over 11 amino acids. The germline V gene encodes CDR1 SGHDN and CDR2 FVKESK. V lost 3 bases and J 0 bases, leaving 0 bases between the germline ends. The CDR3 loop is CASSHSYEQYF. CDR3 nucleotides: TGTGCCAGCAGCCACTCCTACGAGCAGTACTTC. Using reference TRBV14 and TRBJ2-7 for the parts outside the CDR3, the full variable domain is EAGVTQFPSHSVIEKGQTVTLRCDPISGHDNLYWYRRVMGKEIKFLLHFVKESKQDESGMPNNRFLAERTGGTYSTLKVQPAELEDSGVYFCASSHSYEQYFGPGTRLTVT.

In its sample, this clonotype was seen many times. The chain links TRBV12-5 to TRBJ1-2; D gene unclear. Germline CDR1 reads LGHNT; CDR2 reads FRNRAP. This CDR3 region has 13 residues. V dropped 0 bases and J dropped 8 bases, with 10 bases sitting between them. CDR3 loop: CASGLVDEWGYTF. The CDR3 DNA follows: TGTGCTAGTGGTTTGGTCGATGAGTGGGGCTACACCTTC.

There are many counts of this clonotype. The chain joins TRBV7-9 to TRBJ1-1, with D hard to call. The V and J ends lost 0 bases and 3 bases respectively, with 11 bases between them. Germline CDR1 reads SEHNR; CDR2 reads FQNEAQ (reference sequence). The CDR3 is made up of 15 amino acids. The CDR3: CASSLANTGYTEAFF. CDR3 in DNA: TGTGCCAGCAGCTTAGCGAACACCGGGTACACTGAAGCTTTCTTT.

A single count supports this clonotype. Because the CDR3's place on the DNA is in doubt, the DNA is left out and the CDR3 is given as listed by TCRdb. V is TRBV29-1 and J is TRBJ1-1. CDR1 and CDR2 from the germline V gene are SQVTM and ANQGSEA. A total of 14 residues make up the CDR3, ends included. The CDR3 here is CSVAAGTSYNEQFF.

This clonotype was observed at least ten times. The CDR3 reads CAISFDGSYEQYF. CDR3 coding DNA: TGTGCCATCTCCTTCGACGGGTCCTACGAGCAGTACTTC. The chain carries TRBV7-8 and TRBJ2-7; D not resolved. Germline CDR1 is SGHVS and CDR2 is FQNEAQ. Trimming removed 10 bases at V and 1 base at J, with 14 bases between. The CDR3 length is 13 residues.

Ten or more counts support this clonotype. The chain combines TRBV6-5 with TRBJ1-2; 7 bases line up with TRBD1. Germline V gene lookup returns CDR1 MNHEY and CDR2 SVGAGI. V gave up 9 bases and J gave up 1 base; unmatched junction bases: 17. The CDR3 contains 17 residues. CDR3 sequence reads: CASLPQGQTTFNYGYTF. The CDR3 nucleotides are TGTGCCAGTTTACCTCAGGGACAGACCACATTTAACTATGGCTACACCTTC.

The chain has TRBV20-1 and TRBJ1-5, with D possibly being TRBD1 (5 bases). CDR3 length: 13 amino acids. In germline, CDR1 is DFQATT, CDR2 SNEGSKA (reference sequence). Trimming pared 6 bases from V and 14 bases from J, leaving 23 bases between. CDR3 amino acids: CSASGTSGYNEHF. As DNA, the CDR3 is TGCAGTGCCTCGGGGACTAGCGGATACAATGAGCATTTT.

CDR3 DNA sequence: TGCAGCAGCCCGGCTAGCGAAGAGACCCAGTACTTC. It is translated as CSSPASEETQYF. V is TRBV29-1 and J is TRBJ2-5, with D possibly TRBD2 on 6 matching bases. Trimming cost V 8 bases and J 3 bases, with 13 bases left between them. CDR1 SQVTM and CDR2 ANQGSEA come from the germline V gene. The CDR3 is 12 residues long.

The V and J genes are TRBV3-1 and TRBJ2-5; 11 bases line up with TRBD1. CDR1 is LGHDT and CDR2 is YNNKEL in the germline V gene (reference sequence). V gave up 1 base and J gave up 1 base; unmatched junction bases: 11. The CDR3 is 19 amino acids. The CDR3 nucleotides are TGTGCCAGCAGCCAAGTGGCGGGACAGGGGGTTTCCCCCCAAGAGACCCAGTACTTC. It encodes CASSQVAGQGVSPQETQYF.

This chain uses TRBV7-9 with TRBJ1-2; 7 nucleotides line up with TRBD1. Looked up from germline, CDR1 is SEHNR and CDR2 is FQNEAQ (reference sequence). The CDR3 is made up of 13 amino acids. V lost 10 bases to trimming and J lost 4 bases; unmatched junction nucleotides: 9. This chain's CDR3 is CATTTTGPYGYTF. CDR3 sequence (DNA): TGTGCCACCACAACGACAGGGCCCTATGGCTACACCTTC.

This chain uses TRBV2 with TRBJ2-7, with D unclear. The J call is uncertain, as TRBJ2-1 better fits the DNA end. The CDR3 runs to 14 residues. In germline, CDR1 is SNHLY, CDR2 FYNNEI. DNA for the CDR3: TGTGCCAGCAGTGTCAGCTATGGTGACAATGAGCAGTTCTTC. Amino acids: CASSVSYGDNEQFF.

This chain joins TRBV5-4 and TRBJ1-6, with D possibly matching TRBD1 (6 bases). V lost 6 bases to trimming and J lost 8 bases, with 15 bases between them. Germline values: CDR1 SGHNT, CDR2 YYREEE (reference sequence). This CDR3 has 14 residues. CDR3 DNA sequence: TGTGCCAGCACGTACTCGACAGGAGATTCACCCCTCCACTTT. Translation: CASTYSTGDSPLHF.

This clonotype was seen at least ten times. The CDR3 region is CASSAVVLGGTQYF. The CDR3 DNA reads as TGTGCCAGCAGCGCCGTCGTCTTAGGTGGGACCCAGTACTTC. The rearrangement uses TRBV7-9 and TRBJ2-5; D not certain. V was clipped by 5 bases and J by 7 bases, with 17 bases between them. This CDR3 spans 14 amino acids. CDR1 SEHNR and CDR2 FQNEAQ come from the germline V gene (reference sequence).

The rearrangement uses TRBV2 and TRBJ2-7; TRBD1 matches 10 bases. This CDR3 spans 14 amino acids. The germline V gene encodes CDR1 SNHLY and CDR2 FYNNEI. With V trimmed by 3 bases and J by 4 bases, 3 bases remained unmatched. The CDR3 bases are TGTGCCAGCAGTGACGGGACAGGGGTTTACGAGCAGTACTTC. Amino acids: CASSDGTGVYEQYF.

The CDR3 sequence is CSAREDRESYEQYF. The CDR3 nucleotides are TGCAGTGCTAGAGAGGACAGGGAGTCCTACGAGCAGTACTTC. The chain joins TRBV20-1 to TRBJ2-7, with TRBD1 matching 8 bases. The CDR3 totals 14 residues. V lost 0 bases and J lost 1; bases outside the gene matches: 2. Germline CDR1 is DFQATT and CDR2 is SNEGSKA (reference sequence).

The rearrangement joins TRBV7-2 to TRBJ2-7; D call uncertain. The CDR3 spans 14 residues. Per germline, CDR1 SGHTA and CDR2 FQGNSA. The ends were cut back, 0 bases at V and 3 bases at J, with 9 bases in the middle. The CDR3 DNA follows: TGTGCCAGCAGCTTAGCGGGAACTTTCTACGAGCAGTACTTC. Protein product: CASSLAGTFYEQYF.

J is TRBJ2-1 and V is TRBV19; possibly TRBD1 for D (6 bases). Per germline, CDR1 LNHDA and CDR2 SQIVND (reference sequence). This CDR3 spans 15 amino acids. V lost 6 bases to trimming and J lost 4 bases, with 16 bases between them. CDR3 in DNA: TGTGCCAGTAGGGACCCCACAGGGTGGTACAATGAGCAGTTCTTC. Amino acid sequence: CASRDPTGWYNEQFF.

This clonotype was seen at least ten times. This chain connects TRBV5-6 to TRBJ1-5; D unclear. Germline lookup yields CDR1 SGHDT and CDR2 YYEEEE. The CDR3 runs to 16 residues. Trimming took off 1 base at V and 2 bases at J, with 13 bases between the two ends. The CDR3 spells CASSLYKGGGNQPQHF. As DNA, the CDR3 is TGTGCCAGCAGCTTGTATAAGGGTGGGGGCAATCAGCCCCAGCATTTT.